Below are 14 T cell receptor beta chains sequenced from a single sample in a study of control samples from healthy donors and cancer patients. Assay: immunoSEQ multiplex PCR; the TCRdb copy retains only in-frame clones and omits some. The table has around 110,000 clones, 80% to 90% seen once; the top ten hold around 1.2%. Sequences were obtained from PBMCs. These receptors all stem from a woman aged 45-65 years with colorectal cancer.

The rearrangement links TRBV28 to TRBJ2-3; D may be TRBD1 or TRBD2 (5 bases each). Germline CDR1 MDHEN, CDR2 SYDVKM. The CDR3 sequence is 13 residues long. The ends were cut back, 5 bases at V and 4 bases at J, with 10 bases in the middle. The CDR3 DNA is TGTGCCAGCAGTAAGGGGACCGCAGATACGCAGTATTTT. The encoded protein is CASSKGTADTQYF.

The rearrangement uses TRBV5-1 and TRBJ2-6; no clear D gene. This CDR3 has 15 amino acids. Germline V gene sequence: CDR1 SGHRS, CDR2 YFSETQ. V lost 4 bases and J lost 0, with 8 bases in between. CDR3 in DNA: TGCGCCAGCAGCGGATACCTCTCTGGGGCCAACGTCCTGACTTTC. This sequence encodes CASSGYLSGANVLTF.

The chain links TRBV19 to TRBJ2-7; D possibly matches TRBD1 or TRBD2 (5 bases each). The ends were cut back, 4 bases at V and 2 bases at J, with 15 bases in the middle. The CDR3 spans 15 residues. Germline CDR1 LNHDA, CDR2 SQIVND (reference sequence). The CDR3 is CASSTTGTVTYEQYF. Here the CDR3 DNA reads TGTGCCAGTAGTACAACCGGGACGGTAACCTACGAGCAGTACTTC. Full variable domain (outside the CDR3, taken from reference TRBV19 and TRBJ2-7): DGGITQSPKYLFRKEGQNVTLSCEQNLNHDAMYWYRQDPGQGLRLIYYSQIVNDFQKGDIAEGYSVSREKKESFPLTVTSAQKNPTAFYLCASSTTGTVTYEQYFGPGTRLTVT.

In this sample, this clone turned up once. The rearrangement joins TRBV6-1 to TRBJ1-2; 8 bases line up with TRBD1. This CDR3 spans 16 amino acids. Germline CDR1 is MNHNS and CDR2 is SASEGT. Trimming removed 3 bases from V and 6 bases from J; junction bases left unmatched: 12. Here the CDR3 reads CASSDRIWTGKHGYTF. The CDR3 nucleotides are TGTGCCAGCAGTGATCGGATTTGGACAGGGAAGCATGGCTACACCTTC.

J is TRBJ1-1 and V is TRBV6-6, with a tentative D call TRBD1 (5 bases). The CDR3 is 14 residues long. Deletions cut 0 bases from V and 7 bases from J, with 12 bases between. CDR1 MNHNY and CDR2 SVGAGI come from the germline V gene (reference sequence). CDR3 residues: CASSYSRGLIEAFF. The DNA for the CDR3 is TGTGCCAGCAGTTACTCGAGGGGCTTGATTGAAGCTTTCTTT.

The V and J genes are TRBV9 and TRBJ1-2; D is perhaps TRBD1 (5 bases). This CDR3 spans 13 amino acids. Trimming left V 8 bases short and J 0 bases short, with 11 bases between. In germline, CDR1 is SGDLS, CDR2 YYNGEE. CDR3 nucleotides: TGTGCCAGTGGGGCCTCAGCTAACTATGGCTACACCTTC. Residues: CASGASANYGYTF.

CDR3 nucleotides: TGTGCCAGCAGTTTAGGGGTCGTCCAGACGGGAAGAGGCTACACCTTC. Translation gives CASSLGVVQTGRGYTF. The chain links TRBV28 to TRBJ1-2; unclear D gene. The CDR3 totals 16 residues. The germline CDR1 and CDR2 sequences are MDHEN and SYDVKM. V was pared by 2 bases and J by 8 bases, with 21 bases between.

The chain couples TRBV7-9 to TRBJ2-3; TRBD2 might be the D (6 bases). Deletions cut 0 bases from V and 4 bases from J, with 8 bases between. CDR1 and CDR2 from the germline V gene are SEHNR and FQNEAQ (reference sequence). The CDR3 runs to 14 residues. The CDR3 loop is CASSLAGRADTQYF. The DNA of the CDR3 is TGTGCCAGCAGCTTAGCCGGGAGAGCAGATACGCAGTATTTT.

CDR3 sequence: CAISETRDTIYF. The CDR3 DNA reads TGTGCCATCAGTGAGACCAGGGACACCATATATTTT. The V call is TRBV10-3, the J call TRBJ1-3; tentatively, D is TRBD1 (5 bases). Deletions cut 2 bases from V and 8 bases from J, with 7 bases between. Germline assignment: CDR1 ENHRY and CDR2 SYGVKD. This CDR3 region has 12 residues.

This clone was seen only a few times. The V call is TRBV19, the J call TRBJ1-2; D might be TRBD1 (6 bases). V was pared by 7 bases and J by 4 bases, with 19 bases between. Germline V gene lookup returns CDR1 LNHDA and CDR2 SQIVND (reference sequence). The CDR3 extends over 15 amino acids. The CDR3 here is CASIPQGGLAYGYTF. CDR3 sequence (DNA): TGTGCCAGTATCCCACAGGGAGGGTTGGCCTATGGCTACACCTTC.

This chain connects TRBV3-1 (or the pseudogene TRBV3-2) to TRBJ2-1; 7 bases align to TRBD1. Trimming cost V 4 bases and J 6 bases; bases outside gene matches: 18. This CDR3 has 18 amino acids. Germline V gene data show CDR1 as LGHDT and CDR2 as YNNKEL (reference sequence). The CDR3 region has the DNA TGTGCCAGCAGCCGCACCATAGGGGGCGCATCAATTACCAATGAGCAGTTCTTC. This codes for CASSRTIGGASITNEQFF.

The genes are TRBV4-1 and TRBJ1-5, with D uncertain. Between the trimmed V and J ends, which lost 3 bases and 2 bases, there was a span of 23 bases. Per germline, CDR1 MGHRA and CDR2 YSYEKL. The CDR3 has 19 amino acids. Here the CDR3 DNA reads TGCGCCAGCAGCCACGACAAGCAGCTTAGCATCGATGGCAATCAGCCCCAGCATTTT. Translated: CASSHDKQLSIDGNQPQHF.

The chain uses TRBV5-4 and TRBJ2-3; D is unresolved. Trimming pared 0 bases from V and 1 base from J, leaving 6 bases between. CDR1 and CDR2 (germline): SGHNT, YYREEE (reference sequence). The CDR3 contains 14 residues. The CDR3 here is CASSLARGTDTQYF. The CDR3 DNA reads TGTGCCAGCAGCTTGGCTCGGGGCACAGATACGCAGTATTTT.

The V and J genes are TRBV3-1 (or the pseudogene TRBV3-2) and TRBJ2-1; 9 bases are shared with TRBD2. The ends lost 0 bases at V and 6 bases at J; junction bases unmatched: 9. Germline V lookup: CDR1 LGHDT, CDR2 YNNKEL (reference sequence). The CDR3 extends over 17 amino acids. In DNA form, the CDR3 reads TGTGCCAGCAGCCAAGATTTGGGCGGGAGGGCCTTCAATGAGCAGTTCTTC. This encodes CASSQDLGGRAFNEQFF.